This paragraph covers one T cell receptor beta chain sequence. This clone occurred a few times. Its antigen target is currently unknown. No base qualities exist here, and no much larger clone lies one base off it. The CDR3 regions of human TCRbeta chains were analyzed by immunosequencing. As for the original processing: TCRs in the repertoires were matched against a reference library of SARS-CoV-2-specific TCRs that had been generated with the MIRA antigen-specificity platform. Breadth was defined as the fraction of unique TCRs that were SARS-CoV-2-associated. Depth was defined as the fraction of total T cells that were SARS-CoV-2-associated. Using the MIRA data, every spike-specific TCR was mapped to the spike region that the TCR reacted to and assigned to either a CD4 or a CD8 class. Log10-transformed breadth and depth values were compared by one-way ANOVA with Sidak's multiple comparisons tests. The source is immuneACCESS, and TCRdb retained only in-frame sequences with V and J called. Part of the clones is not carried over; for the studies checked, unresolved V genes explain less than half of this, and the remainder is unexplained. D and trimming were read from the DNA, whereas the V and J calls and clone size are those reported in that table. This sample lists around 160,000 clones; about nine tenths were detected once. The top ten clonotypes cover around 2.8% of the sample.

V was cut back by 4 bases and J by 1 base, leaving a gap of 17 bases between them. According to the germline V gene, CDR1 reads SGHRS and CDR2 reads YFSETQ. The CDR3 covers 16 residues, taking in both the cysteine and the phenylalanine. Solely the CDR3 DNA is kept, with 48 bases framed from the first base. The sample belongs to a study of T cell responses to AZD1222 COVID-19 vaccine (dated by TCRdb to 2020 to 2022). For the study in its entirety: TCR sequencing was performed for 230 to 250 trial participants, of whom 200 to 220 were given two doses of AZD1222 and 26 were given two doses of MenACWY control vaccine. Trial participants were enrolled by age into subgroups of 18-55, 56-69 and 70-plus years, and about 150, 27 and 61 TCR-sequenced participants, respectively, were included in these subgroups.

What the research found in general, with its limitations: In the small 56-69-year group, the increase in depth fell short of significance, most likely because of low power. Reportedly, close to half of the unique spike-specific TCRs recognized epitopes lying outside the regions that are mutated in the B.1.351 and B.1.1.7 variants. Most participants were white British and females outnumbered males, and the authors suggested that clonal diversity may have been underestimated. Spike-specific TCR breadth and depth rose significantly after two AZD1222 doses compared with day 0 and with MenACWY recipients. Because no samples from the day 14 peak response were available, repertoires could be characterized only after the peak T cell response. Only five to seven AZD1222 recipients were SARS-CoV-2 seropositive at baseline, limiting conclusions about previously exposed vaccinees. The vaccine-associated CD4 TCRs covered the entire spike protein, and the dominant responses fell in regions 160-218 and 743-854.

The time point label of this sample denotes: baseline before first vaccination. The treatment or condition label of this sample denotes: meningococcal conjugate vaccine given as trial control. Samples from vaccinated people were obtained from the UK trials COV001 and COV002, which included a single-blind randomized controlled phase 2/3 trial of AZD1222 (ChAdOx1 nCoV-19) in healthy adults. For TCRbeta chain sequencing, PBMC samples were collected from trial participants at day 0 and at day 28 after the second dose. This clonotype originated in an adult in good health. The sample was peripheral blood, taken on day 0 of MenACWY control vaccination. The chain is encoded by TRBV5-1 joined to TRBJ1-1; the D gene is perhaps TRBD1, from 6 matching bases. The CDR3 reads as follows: CASSAIQGAGNTEAFF. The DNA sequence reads TGCGCCAGCAGCGCCATACAGGGTGCTGGGAACACTGAAGCTTTCTTT.